The present entry profiles one TCR beta chain with its context. The data belong to a study of OX40 agonist ivuxolimab in advanced cancers. Background on the study: One patient with hepatocellular carcinoma and two with cutaneous melanoma, three in all, had partial responses.

Patients were ineligible given autoimmune disease history or systemic immunosuppression. TCRdb keeps only in-frame clones here, not all; method: immunoSEQ multiplex PCR. Among 35,000 to 45,000 clones listed, 84% were seen once. This clonotype was obtained from an adult with an advanced solid tumor such as melanoma, head and neck, liver or kidney cancer. Sequencing used CD4+ or CD8+ T cells sorted from blood, obtained in a trial of the OX40 agonist ivuxolimab.

CDR3 DNA sequence: TGTGCCAGCAGTTTGGGCGCTGGGAATGGCTACACCTTC. It specifies CASSLGAGNGYTF. This chain links TRBV28 with TRBJ1-2; D gene unclear. The V and J ends lost 3 bases and 6 bases respectively, with 11 bases between them. Germline loops: CDR1 MDHEN, CDR2 SYDVKM. The CDR3 spans 13 residues.